This T cell receptor (beta chain) was recorded in a study of regulatory T cells in long-lasting Graves disease. Study at large: Over 5 years of antithyroid drugs with positive TSH receptor antibodies was taken to mean persistent Graves' disease.

The time point was: persistent/refractory GD, antithyroid drugs over 5 years with positive TRAb. The TCR library was made from RNA extracted from PBMCs. Through Arm-PCR of CDR3 regions and iRepertoire HTBI primers, TCR beta libraries were built. One entry per CDR3 protein results from TCRdb running MiXCR on the multiplex PCR reads. The repertoire holds a few hundred thousand distinct CDR3 sequences, with about a quarter as singletons. This CDR3 spans 15 amino acids. Germline CDR1 is SGHRS and CDR2 is YFSETQ. V lost 2 bases, J lost 0 bases, and 8 bases lay in between. Study-level findings and limits: Newly diagnosed patients shared about a thousand public clonotypes; persistent patients shared some 2,700.

This clonotype was picked up many times. Antigen specificity is unknown. The TCR originated in a female donor with Graves disease. The chain employs TRBV5-1 and TRBJ1-4, with D possibly TRBD1 on 5 matching bases. Sequenced here: peripheral blood mononuclear cells (PBMCs), sampled when the disease was refractory, from a patient treated with antithyroid drugs. The CDR3 region is CASSLGAATNEKLFF. The CDR3 nucleotides read TGCGCCAGCAGCTTAGGGGCTGCAACTAATGAAAAACTGTTTTTT.